These 28 T cell receptor beta chains came from one sample sequenced in a study of blood T cell repertoires in COVID-19. The data were produced by immunoSEQ multiplex PCR, yet TCRdb's version contains in-frame clones alone and is incomplete. The sample has 180,000 or so clones, roughly 83% seen once. Sequenced sample: PBMCs or T cells enriched from blood (not recorded which). These TCRs come from a woman aged 55-75 years who had recovered from COVID-19.

This clone was counted only a few times. The gene calls are TRBV5-1 and TRBJ2-1; weak D call: TRBD2 (7 bases). CDR3 length: 15 amino acids. Between the trimmed V and J ends, which lost 2 bases and 9 bases, there was a span of 18 bases. The germline V gene has CDR1 SGHRS and CDR2 YFSETQ. CDR3 protein: CASSFGGAQTGEQFF. Here the CDR3 DNA reads TGCGCCAGCAGCTTTGGGGGGGCCCAGACTGGTGAGCAGTTCTTC.

This chain uses TRBV6-1 with TRBJ2-5; a possible D gene is TRBD2 (5 bases). CDR3 length: 15 amino acids. V was trimmed by 1 base and J by 5 bases, leaving 14 bases between them. In germline, CDR1 is MNHNS, CDR2 SASEGT. In DNA form, the CDR3 reads TGTGCCAGCAGTGAAGGGCCTACTAGTCAGGAGACCCAGTACTTC. The encoded protein is CASSEGPTSQETQYF.

The gene calls are TRBV5-1 and TRBJ2-5; perhaps TRBD1 as D (6 bases). This CDR3 has 14 amino acids. Germline lookup yields CDR1 SGHRS and CDR2 YFSETQ. Trimming pared 5 bases from V and 1 base from J, leaving 12 bases between. The CDR3 spells CASSHQGSQETQYF. In DNA form, the CDR3 reads TGCGCCAGCAGTCATCAGGGGAGCCAAGAGACCCAGTACTTC.

This chain joins TRBV5-5 and TRBJ2-1, with D possibly being TRBD2 (7 bases). CDR1 and CDR2 (germline): SGHKS, YYEKEE (reference sequence). The CDR3 consists of 14 residues. The germline V and J ends were trimmed by 4 bases and 6 bases, with 14 bases remaining between them. The CDR3 here is CASSRRGGPNEQFF. The CDR3 nucleotides are TGTGCCAGCAGCCGGAGGGGGGGACCCAATGAGCAGTTCTTC.

The chain carries TRBV6-5 and TRBJ1-2, with 7 bases that match TRBD1. This CDR3 contains 12 residues. Germline CDR1 MNHEY, CDR2 SVGAGI. The junction had 7 bases not matched to a gene; V was cut back by 8 bases and J by 7 bases. CDR3 bases: TGTGCCAGCGAGACAGGGTCCTTTGGCTACACCTTC. This codes for CASETGSFGYTF.

The genes are TRBV10-1 and TRBJ1-1, with TRBD1 matching over 11 bases. After removal of 6 bases from V and 5 bases from J, the junction contained 8 bases not matched to a gene. Germline CDR1 reads WNHNN; CDR2 reads SYGVQD (reference sequence). The CDR3 has 15 residues. The CDR3 loop reads CASSQGQGARTEAFF. The CDR3 DNA follows: TGCGCCAGCAGCCAAGGACAGGGGGCGAGGACTGAAGCTTTCTTT.

The V call is TRBV10-3, the J call TRBJ2-2; weak D call: TRBD1 (6 bases). Germline V lookup: CDR1 ENHRY, CDR2 SYGVKD. V was shortened by 6 bases and J by 10 bases, with 9 bases between the two germline ends. This CDR3 spans 11 amino acids. The CDR3 loop is CAIRQGPELFF. CDR3 nucleotides: TGTGCCATCAGACAGGGACCGGAGCTGTTTTTT.

This chain uses TRBV5-1 with TRBJ2-1; D possibly corresponds to TRBD2 (6 bases). This CDR3 is 16 amino acids long. Germline CDR1 is SGHRS and CDR2 is YFSETQ. V was cut by 3 bases and J by 7 bases, with 20 bases left in between. The DNA for the CDR3 is TGCGCCAGCAGCTACTCAGTCGGAGGGGACGGTAATGAGCAGTTCTTC. Translated: CASSYSVGGDGNEQFF.

The chain is built from TRBV15 and TRBJ1-2; 8 bases match TRBD1. Looked up from germline, CDR1 is LNHNV and CDR2 is YYDKDF (reference sequence). With V trimmed by 1 base and J by 3 bases, 7 bases remained unmatched. The CDR3 is 16 residues long. The CDR3 loop is CATSRGGGTGYYGYTF. DNA for the CDR3: TGTGCCACCAGCAGAGGGGGAGGGACAGGCTACTATGGCTACACCTTC.

The V gene is TRBV7-6, the J gene TRBJ1-2; a possible D gene is TRBD1 (6 bases). The V end was cut by 4 bases, the J end by 8 bases, with 8 bases between. Germline V CDR1 and CDR2: SGHVS, FNYEAQ. The CDR3 extends over 11 amino acids. The CDR3 DNA reads TGTGCCAGCAGCTCAGGGGACGGCTACACCTTC. It yields the protein CASSSGDGYTF.

This chain joins TRBV28 and TRBJ2-7; 7 nucleotides line up with TRBD2. The CDR3 runs 14 residues. Trimming at V came to 8 bases and at J to 0 bases, leaving 7 bases not matched to a gene. The germline gives CDR1 MDHEN, CDR2 SYDVKM. CDR3 protein: CASWEGEPSYEQYF. The DNA of the CDR3 is TGTGCCAGCTGGGAGGGCGAACCCTCCTACGAGCAGTACTTC.

This clone was recorded once. The chain recombines TRBV5-1 with TRBJ2-1, with no clear D. V gave up 0 bases and J gave up 8 bases, with 3 bases separating them. Germline CDR1 is SGHRS and CDR2 is YFSETQ. The length of the CDR3 is 11 residues. The CDR3 sequence: CASSLAYEQFF. The CDR3 nucleotides read TGCGCCAGCAGCTTGGCCTATGAGCAGTTCTTC.

The V gene is TRBV28, the J gene TRBJ1-6; 7 bases are shared with TRBD1. The V segment lost 6 bases and the J segment 4 bases; nucleotides outside the gene matches: 0. The CDR3 is 13 residues long. Germline-derived CDR1 and CDR2 are MDHEN and SYDVKM. The CDR3 here is CASRGQYNSPLHF. The CDR3, as DNA: TGTGCCAGCAGGGGACAGTATAATTCACCCCTCCACTTT.

The V call is TRBV3-1 (or the pseudogene TRBV3-2), the J call TRBJ1-4; D ambiguous. V gave up 0 bases and J gave up 2 bases, with 7 bases separating them. Germline V lookup: CDR1 LGHDT, CDR2 YNNKEL (reference sequence). The CDR3 has 15 amino acids. The CDR3 here is CASSQDTWTNEKLFF. In nucleotides, the CDR3 is TGTGCCAGCAGCCAAGATACTTGGACTAATGAAAAACTGTTTTTT.

This clone came up once. The chain is built from TRBV5-6 and TRBJ1-1; possible D gene TRBD1, 5 bases. Per the germline V gene, CDR1 is SGHDT and CDR2 is YYEEEE. The CDR3 is 12 residues long. Trimming left V 5 bases short and J 2 bases short, with 7 bases between. The CDR3 coding sequence is TGTGCCAGCAGTGACAGCAACACTGAAGCTTTCTTT. It is translated as CASSDSNTEAFF.

The chain joins TRBV7-8 to TRBJ2-7; TRBD1 agrees at 8 bases. Germline V gene lookup returns CDR1 SGHVS and CDR2 FQNEAQ. V gave up 0 bases and J gave up 0 bases; unmatched junction bases: 4. This CDR3 is built from 16 residues. The CDR3 nucleotides read TGTGCCAGCAGCTTAGCAGACAGGGGTGGCTCCTACGAGCAGTACTTC. It encodes CASSLADRGGSYEQYF.

The CDR3 coding sequence is TGCAGTGCTAGTATGGACAGGGGACAGCCCCAGCATTTT. Its protein is CSASMDRGQPQHF. The rearrangement links TRBV20-1 to TRBJ1-5; 9 bases are shared with TRBD1. The trim removed 3 bases at V and 7 bases at J, leaving 4 bases unmatched. This CDR3 comprises 13 residues. The V gene's germline CDR1 is DFQATT and CDR2 SNEGSKA (reference sequence).

The chain couples TRBV3-1 (or the pseudogene TRBV3-2) to TRBJ2-3, with D possibly TRBD1 on 5 matching bases. Germline CDR1 and CDR2: LGHDT and YNNKEL (reference sequence). This CDR3 is 14 amino acids long. Trimming took 6 bases from V and 2 from J, leaving 12 bases between them. CDR3 sequence reads: CASRGLGVTDTQYF. Written as DNA, the CDR3 is TGTGCCAGCAGAGGTCTAGGGGTCACAGATACGCAGTATTTT.

The V gene is TRBV3-1 (or the pseudogene TRBV3-2), the J gene TRBJ1-6; D is unresolved. The ends were cut back, 8 bases at V and 8 bases at J, with 13 bases in the middle. This CDR3 is 13 amino acids long. The germline V gene has CDR1 LGHDT and CDR2 YNNKEL (reference sequence). CDR3 sequence: CASGWTGDSPLHF. DNA of the CDR3: TGTGCCAGCGGATGGACGGGAGATTCACCCCTCCACTTT.

The V and J genes are TRBV3-1 (or the pseudogene TRBV3-2) and TRBJ2-5; tentatively, D is TRBD1 (6 bases). The germline V and J ends were trimmed by 4 bases and 8 bases, with 11 bases remaining between them. The CDR3 is 12 residues long. Germline CDR1 and CDR2: LGHDT and YNNKEL (reference sequence). The CDR3 reads CASSPDRLTQYF. The CDR3 region has the DNA TGTGCCAGCAGCCCCGACAGGCTTACCCAGTACTTC.

This clone has a handful of counts. The rearrangement links TRBV5-1 to TRBJ1-2; 11 nucleotides agree with TRBD1. The CDR3 is 14 residues long. The junction had 6 bases not matched to a gene; V was cut back by 7 bases and J by 4 bases. Germline assignment: CDR1 SGHRS and CDR2 YFSETQ. CDR3 DNA sequence: TGCGCCAGCCGACCCGGGACAGGGGGCTATGGCTACACCTTC. Amino acid sequence: CASRPGTGGYGYTF.

The CDR3 DNA reads TGTGCCTGGAGTGTTGGGACTACCTACGAGCAGTACTTC. It codes for CAWSVGTTYEQYF. V is TRBV30 and J is TRBJ2-7; the match to TRBD2 covers 7 bases. Germline V gene lookup returns CDR1 GTSNPN and CDR2 SVGIG (reference sequence). V lost 0 bases, J lost 2 bases, and 1 base stayed unmatched. The length of the CDR3 is 13 residues.

This CDR3 reads CASSVGRTSLIPYNEQFF. In DNA form, the CDR3 reads TGTGCCAGCAGTGTCGGGCGGACATCTCTCATACCCTACAATGAGCAGTTCTTC. The chain couples TRBV6-1 to TRBJ2-1; D possibly corresponds to TRBD1 (5 bases). The CDR3 is made up of 18 amino acids. Germline V gene data show CDR1 as MNHNS and CDR2 as SASEGT. V lost 4 bases, J lost 2 bases, and 21 bases lay in between.

The chain carries TRBV19 and TRBJ2-7, with D maybe TRBD1 (5 bases). V lost 6 bases, J lost 3 bases, and 12 bases lay in between. Per germline, CDR1 LNHDA and CDR2 SQIVND (reference sequence). This CDR3 is 13 amino acids long. The CDR3 region has the DNA TGTGCCAGTAGAGCAGGGATTTACTACGAGCAGTACTTC. Its protein is CASRAGIYYEQYF.

The V call is TRBV11-3, the J call TRBJ1-3; D may be TRBD1 (5 bases). CDR3 length: 14 amino acids. Germline CDR1 reads SGHNT; CDR2 reads YENEEA. V lost 5 bases and J lost 3, with 11 bases in between. CDR3 region: CASSTRGSGNTIYF. The CDR3 DNA follows: TGTGCCAGCAGCACAAGGGGAAGTGGAAACACCATATATTTT.

The chain couples TRBV18 to TRBJ1-1; D remains unclear. From germline, CDR1 is KGHSH and CDR2 LQKENI. V lost 1 base and J lost 0, with 12 bases in between. This CDR3 has 16 amino acids. In DNA form, the CDR3 reads TGTGCCAGCTCACCACTACCGAGTAACCTGAACACTGAAGCTTTCTTT. This encodes CASSPLPSNLNTEAFF. The variable domain in full, with the rest retrieved from reference TRBV18 and TRBJ1-1, is NAGVMQNPRHLVRRRGQEARLRCSPMKGHSHVYWYRQLPEEGLKFMVYLQKENIIDESGMPKERFSAEFPKEGPSILRIQQVVRGDSAAYFCASSPLPSNLNTEAFFGQGTRLTVV.

The V gene is TRBV5-1, the J gene TRBJ2-5, with 8 bases that match TRBD2. The CDR3 totals 18 residues. Germline trimming cut 0 bases from V and 5 bases from J; bases unmatched to any gene: 15. Germline V lookup: CDR1 SGHRS, CDR2 YFSETQ. CDR3 DNA: TGCGCCAGCAGCTTGGATTTGTCTAGCGGGCGATCACGGGAGACCCAGTACTTC. Its translation: CASSLDLSSGRSRETQYF.

DNA of the CDR3: TGCGCCAGCAGCCGAACCGGGTCAGTCGGCAACGAGCAGTACTTC. It is translated as CASSRTGSVGNEQYF. The genes are TRBV5-1 and TRBJ2-7; D is uncertain. The germline V gene encodes CDR1 SGHRS and CDR2 YFSETQ. V gave up 4 bases and J gave up 5 bases, with 19 bases separating them. This CDR3 has 15 residues.